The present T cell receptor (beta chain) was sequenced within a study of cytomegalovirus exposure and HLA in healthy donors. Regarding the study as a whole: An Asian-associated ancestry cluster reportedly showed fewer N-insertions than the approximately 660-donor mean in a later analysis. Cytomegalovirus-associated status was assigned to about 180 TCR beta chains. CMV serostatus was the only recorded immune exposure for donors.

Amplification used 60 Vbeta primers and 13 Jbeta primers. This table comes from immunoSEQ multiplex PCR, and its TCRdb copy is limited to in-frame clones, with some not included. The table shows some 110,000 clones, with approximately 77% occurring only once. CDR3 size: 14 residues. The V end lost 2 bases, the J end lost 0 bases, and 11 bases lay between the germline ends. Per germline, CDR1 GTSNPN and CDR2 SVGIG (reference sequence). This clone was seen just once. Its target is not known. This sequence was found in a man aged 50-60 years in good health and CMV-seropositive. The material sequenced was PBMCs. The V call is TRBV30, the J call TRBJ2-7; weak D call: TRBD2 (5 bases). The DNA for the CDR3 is TGTGCCTGGAGTCACCCGGGGAGCTCCTACGAGCAGTACTTC. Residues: CAWSHPGSSYEQYF.